This record looks at one T cell receptor beta chain sequence and its context. The specificity of this receptor is unknown. No quality values exist for individual bases; no much larger clone is one base distant. RNA was extracted using the RNeasy kit, and about 0.5 to 1 ug of the RNA was reverse transcribed with random hexamers. TCR beta CDR3 regions were amplified with the immunoSEQ multiplex PCR assay covering 54 Vbeta and 13 Jbeta segments. To correct PCR amplification bias, a synthetic template baseline was used for both primer optimization and computational correction. Per the source publication's procedure: Only productive sequences were kept, with reads annotated to V, D and J genes according to IMGT and analyzed in immunoSEQ Analyzer. To calculate clonality, Shannon entropy was normalized by log2 of the number of productive unique sequences and then subtracted from one. For each patient and control, public and private clones were evaluated among the 100 most prevalent clones. Clones were defined as Susac-specific if absent from the healthy and MS cohorts, from under 1,200 published viral clones and from other ImmuneACCESS disease sequences. TCRdb applied fastp at Q25 and MiXCR to the public reads, then kept only in-frame beta chains. Each CDR3 protein appears once, grouped with its most common genes and DNA. The V and J calls here are based on TCRdb, not the publication. In all, the sample holds more than 100,000 distinct CDR3 sequences, and around 75% of those were seen once. Of the sample, 0.5% to 0.65% falls within the top ten clones.

High-throughput TCR beta sequencing profiled peripheral blood CD8+ and CD4+ T cells from healthy donors, Susac syndrome patients and multiple sclerosis patients. The multiple sclerosis controls were treatment-naive patients whose relapsing-remitting disease, either stable or active, fulfilled the revised McDonald criteria. Bulk CD8+ and CD4+ T cells were purified by magnetic negative isolation, whereas CD8+ TEMRA cells were enriched by FACS. Blood was drawn into EDTA tubes, processed within 24 hours, and PBMCs were isolated by density gradient centrifugation. PBMCs intended for TCR sequencing were cryopreserved in liquid nitrogen and were subsequently thawed in a 37 degrees C water bath. The sorted or isolated CD4+, CD8+ and CD8+ TEMRA cells had a purity of 90% or higher. Reading from cysteine to phenylalanine, the CDR3 counts 17 amino acids. Only the CDR3 DNA is retained, 51 bases long and in frame from the first base. The junction carries 15 bases between V and J, which are trimmed by 1 base and 2 bases respectively. The germline V gene encodes CDR1 SEHNR and CDR2 FQNEAQ (reference sequence).

This entry is derived from a study of CD8 T cells in Susac syndrome (dated by TCRdb to between 2017 and 2020). As for the study more broadly: The study used repertoire sequencing to test whether antigen drove CD8+ T cell activation and differentiation in Susac syndrome. The clonality of the CD8+ T cell repertoire was compared across 11 to 12 healthy donors, roughly 14 Susac syndrome patients and around 16 multiple sclerosis patients. Study-wide conclusions, independent of this receptor: The number of individuals in the TCR sequencing and HLA analysis was acknowledged as relatively small.

The TCR was taken from a human donor with multiple sclerosis. Sequencing input: CD8+ T cells from PBMCs. The chain employs TRBV7-9 and TRBJ2-1, and possibly TRBD2, on 5 matching bases. The bases are TGTGCCAGCAGCTTAGGAGGAGGAAGGGCCCCCTACAATGAGCAGTTCTTC. This encodes CASSLGGGRAPYNEQFF.